A single sample is the source of the 8 T cell receptor beta chains below, sequenced in a study of blood T cell repertoires in COVID-19 (dated by TCRdb to the early 2020s). Libraries were constructed by the immunoSEQ multiplex PCR assay. The clones in this table, taken by TCRdb from immuneACCESS, are in-frame only. Not every clone is retained; where verified, under half of the shortfall comes from an unresolved V gene, and the cause of the rest is unknown. Across this sample there are around 440,000 clones, with more than 70% seen only once. The ten largest clones represent around 12% of the sample. The sample taken for sequencing was peripheral blood. These receptors were taken from a woman aged 45-59 years with COVID-19, enrolled during active disease.

The chain recombines TRBV2 with TRBJ1-5; 10 nucleotides align to TRBD1. The CDR3 sequence is 17 residues long. With V trimmed by 8 bases and J by 0 bases, 10 bases remained unmatched. Germline values: CDR1 SNHLY, CDR2 FYNNEI. CDR3 region: CASQGQGSSFSNQPQHF. The CDR3, as DNA: TGTGCCAGCCAGGGACAGGGGTCTTCCTTTAGCAATCAGCCCCAGCATTTT.

The genes are TRBV19 and TRBJ2-5, with 12 bases that match TRBD1. This CDR3 contains 16 residues. With V trimmed by 5 bases and J by 4 bases, 8 bases remained unmatched. Germline loops: CDR1 LNHDA, CDR2 SQIVND (reference sequence). The CDR3 nucleotides are TGTGCCAGTAGTCCCGGGACAGGGGGCTTTGGAGAGACCCAGTACTTC. This codes for CASSPGTGGFGETQYF.

This clone was seen just once. V gene TRBV10-2 combines with J gene TRBJ2-2; weak D call: TRBD1 (5 bases). The V end lost 10 bases, the J end lost 5 bases, and 14 bases lay between the germline ends. This CDR3 region has 13 residues. CDR1 is WSHSY, CDR2 SAAADI, per germline. DNA for the CDR3: TGCGCCACCAGGGCAGGGCCGACCGGGGAGCTGTTTTTT. Its translation: CATRAGPTGELFF.

This sequence joins TRBV5-1 and TRBJ2-3; a weak D match, TRBD1 (6 bases). Trimming shortened V by 4 bases and J by 4 bases, and 16 bases separated the two germline ends. The CDR3 has 15 amino acids. Germline V CDR1 and CDR2: SGHRS, YFSETQ. The CDR3 coding sequence is TGCGCCAGCAGCATACCGGGACAAAGTTCAGATACGCAGTATTTT. Amino acids: CASSIPGQSSDTQYF.

The rearrangement links TRBV5-1 to TRBJ2-3; 8 bases map to TRBD2. This CDR3 contains 15 residues. The trim removed 3 bases at V and 5 bases at J, leaving 8 bases unmatched. Germline V CDR1 and CDR2: SGHRS, YFSETQ. CDR3 in DNA: TGCGCCAGCAGCTCCCGCGGGGGGCCCGGAGATACGCAGTATTTT. Residues: CASSSRGGPGDTQYF. Filled out from reference TRBV5-1 and TRBJ2-3, the complete variable domain reads KAGVTQTPRYLIKTRGQQVTLSCSPISGHRSVSWYQQTPGQGLQFLFEYFSETQRNKGNFPGRFSGRQFSNSRSEMNVSTLELGDSALYLCASSSRGGPGDTQYFGPGTRLTVL.

This chain's CDR3 is CASRLNRNSGYTF. CDR3 nucleotide sequence: TGTGCCAGCAGATTGAACAGGAATTCTGGCTACACCTTC. This chain uses TRBV6-5 with TRBJ1-2; possibly TRBD1 for D (5 bases). V gave up 6 bases and J gave up 7 bases, with 15 bases separating them. This CDR3 spans 13 amino acids. Germline loops: CDR1 MNHEY, CDR2 SVGAGI.

In this sample, this clone turned up once. The chain uses TRBV6-4 and TRBJ2-2; no reliable D call. The CDR3 loop spans 12 amino acids. Trimming removed 4 bases at V and 5 bases at J, with 5 bases between. Germline loops: CDR1 MRHNA, CDR2 SNTAGT. The CDR3 region has the DNA TGTGCCAGCAGTGCCCAAACCGGGGAGCTGTTTTTT. Translating gives CASSAQTGELFF.

The chain has TRBV10-2 and TRBJ2-1; D is possibly TRBD2 (5 bases). Trimming pared 4 bases from V and 7 bases from J, leaving 17 bases between. This CDR3 is built from 15 residues. Germline V lookup: CDR1 WSHSY, CDR2 SAAADI. CDR3 in amino acids: CASSAPPEGRNEQFF. The DNA of the CDR3 is TGCGCCAGCAGTGCCCCGCCCGAGGGTAGGAATGAGCAGTTCTTC.